Listed below are T cell receptor beta chains from one sample, sequenced in a study of T cells after yellow fever vaccination. MiXCR, applied by TCRdb to the 5' RACE reads, yields one record per CDR3 protein. The table records hundreds of thousands of distinct CDR3 sequences, roughly 9.4% of them present only once. The material was PBMCs, obtained on the day of the first yellow fever vaccination. All receptors come from a man between 18 and 35 years old who received the YFV17D yellow fever vaccine. Both conserved end residues are part of each CDR3.

j_gene	v_gene	CDR3aa
TRBJ1-5	TRBV12-3/TRBV12-4	CASSLSTGLHSNQPQHF
TRBJ1-6	TRBV20-1	CSALPGQGNSPLHF
TRBJ2-1	TRBV5-5	CASSLSSGSSNEQFF
TRBJ2-5	TRBV7-9	CASSLGLAGARETQYF
TRBJ2-3	TRBV6-2/TRBV6-3	CASSDLADTQYF
TRBJ1-2	TRBV13	CASSSYKDRANYGYTF
TRBJ1-2	TRBV10-3	CAIRERDRGDGYTF
TRBJ1-2	TRBV5-1	CASQQGRDYGYTF
TRBJ1-2	TRBV30	CAWSVGGQGARSF
TRBJ2-3	TRBV10-3	CAIRGQSTDTQYF
TRBJ2-1	TRBV5-1	CASTPWTGSANEQFF
TRBJ2-1	TRBV5-5	CASSSLVYNEQFF
TRBJ2-3	TRBV4-1	CASSLLRATRTDTQYF
TRBJ2-7	TRBV7-2	CASSLRTSGIHEQYF
TRBJ2-2	TRBV5-1	CASSYLSYRDTGELFF
TRBJ2-1	TRBV19	CASRLLGSSYNEQFF
TRBJ1-1	TRBV5-5	CASRRGTLMNTEAFF
TRBJ2-7	TRBV12-3/TRBV12-4	CASSLFPLGLAGGLYEQYF
TRBJ1-1	TRBV7-2	CASSFRDRNTEAFF
TRBJ1-2	TRBV9	CASSARDRTHGYTF
TRBJ1-2	TRBV6-1	CASSGTGGYGYTF
TRBJ2-3	TRBV7-2	CASSRGYSAGDTQYF
TRBJ2-3	TRBV7-8	CASSIWTSGGPDTQYF
TRBJ2-3	TRBV28	CASSLPGLAGGRRADTQYF
TRBJ1-2	TRBV10-3	CAISEEGDRPKSDGYTF
TRBJ1-1	TRBV7-9	CAGAGGMNTEAFF
TRBJ1-1	TRBV18	CASSPPSFTSGTEAFF
TRBJ1-5	TRBV3-1	CASSLTGVSQPQHF
TRBJ2-7	TRBV7-2	CASSWSGGGYEQYF
TRBJ2-3	TRBV24-1	CATSDLPSGGTDTQYF
TRBJ2-1	TRBV4-3	CASSPPKGNEQFF
TRBJ2-7	TRBV3-1	CASSQENYEQYF
TRBJ1-4	TRBV3-1	CASSQRGRGGNEKLFF
TRBJ1-1	TRBV20-1	CSAIEGTIEAFF
TRBJ2-7	TRBV6-5	CASSYGLESYEQYF
TRBJ1-2	TRBV7-2	CARGREYGYTF
TRBJ2-1	TRBV6-5	CASSYSFSGGAINEQFF
TRBJ1-6	TRBV7-9	CASSWRHRNSPLHF